The next 9 T cell receptor beta chains were all read from a single sample in a study of blood T cells in healthy people across ages. The use of a sample-barcoded 5' primer and a J-beta primer mix characterized a second PCR of roughly 6 to 11 cycles. TCRdb processed the 5' RACE reads anew with MiXCR; each CDR3 protein has one entry. There are some 1.5 million distinct CDR3 sequences in the sample; under 30% occur only once, and over 7% lies in the top ten. The source material was blood. Source of these receptors: a woman in her 30s in good health.

This clonotype came up a few times. V is TRBV7-2 and J is TRBJ2-1; the D call may be TRBD1 or TRBD2 (5 bases each). CDR3 length equals 14 residues. Germline CDR1 reads SGHTA; CDR2 reads FQGNSA. Trimming stripped 5 bases from V and 9 bases from J, with 17 bases between. CDR3 in DNA: TGTGCCAGCAGCCTGGGACGGACCCGTGGTGAGCAGTTCTTC. It specifies CASSLGRTRGEQFF. Based on the CDR3 plus reference TRBV7-2 and TRBJ2-1, the full variable domain is GAGVSQSPSNKVTEKGKDVELRCDPISGHTALYWYRQSLGQGLEFLIYFQGNSAPDKSGLPSDRFSAERTGGSVSTLTIQRTQQEDSAVYLCASSLGRTRGEQFFGPGTRLTVL.

This clonotype was detected many times. The chain uses TRBV7-2 and TRBJ2-5; D is unclear. The germline CDR1 and CDR2 sequences are SGHTA and FQGNSA. CDR3 length: 14 amino acids. Between the trimmed V and J ends, which lost 5 bases and 3 bases, there was a span of 13 bases. Written as DNA, the CDR3 is TGTGCCAGCAGCCTAATCTGGGCAGAAGAGACCCAGTACTTC. Its protein is CASSLIWAEETQYF.

There are a few counts of this clonotype. The V and J genes are TRBV7-2 and TRBJ2-7; no clear D gene. Germline assignment: CDR1 SGHTA and CDR2 FQGNSA. Trimming pared 3 bases from V and 7 bases from J, leaving 16 bases between. CDR3 length: 14 residues. The CDR3 is CASSFISPYNEQYF. The CDR3 region has the DNA TGTGCCAGCAGCTTTATTTCACCCTACAATGAGCAGTACTTC.

The table lists this clonotype with a few counts. The chain recombines TRBV9 with TRBJ2-5, with 8 bases lining up with TRBD2. The CDR3 extends over 14 amino acids. In germline, CDR1 is SGDLS, CDR2 YYNGEE. J was trimmed by 4 bases and V by 2 bases; bases with no gene match: 4. The CDR3 sequence is CASSVSGGVETQYF. CDR3 nucleotides: TGTGCCAGCAGCGTTTCGGGGGGGGTAGAGACCCAGTACTTC.

At least ten counts were recorded for this clonotype. The chain carries TRBV12-3 or TRBV12-4 and TRBJ2-1; 9 bases are a match to TRBD2. The V gene end was trimmed by 6 bases and the J gene end by 7 bases; junction bases not matched to a gene: 10. This CDR3 has 15 residues. The CDR3 is CASRTGVLAGNEQFF. Here the CDR3 DNA reads TGTGCCAGCAGGACCGGGGTCCTAGCGGGAAATGAGCAGTTCTTC.

Of note for this clonotype: A junction end diverges from the germline sequence, so it may reflect a read error. DNA of the CDR3: TGCAGTGCTAGAAATACTGACCTTACCACCAGCTCCTACAATGGGCAGTTCTTC. It translates to CSARNTDLTTSSYNGQFF. The V gene is TRBV20-1, the J gene TRBJ2-1; D not certain. CDR3 length: 18 amino acids. Germline values: CDR1 DFQATT, CDR2 SNEGSKA (reference sequence).

This clonotype was seen more than once but under ten times. The rearrangement uses TRBV2 and TRBJ1-1; D perhaps matches TRBD1 (5 bases). Per germline, CDR1 SNHLY and CDR2 FYNNEI. The CDR3 loop spans 14 amino acids. Deletions cut 7 bases from V and 1 base from J, with 13 bases between. In DNA form, the CDR3 reads TGTGCCAGCACTATTTGGGGGAAGAACACTGAAGCTTTCTTT. It translates to CASTIWGKNTEAFF.

This clonotype was observed a few times. Compared with germline, one end of the junction differs, possibly owing to a read error. The genes are TRBV10-3 and TRBJ1-5; D uncertain. This CDR3 has 13 residues. Germline V gene data show CDR1 as ENHRY and CDR2 as SYGVKD. CDR3: CASTEGLNRPQHF. As DNA, the CDR3 is TGTGCCAGTACAGAGGGCCTCAATCGGCCCCAGCATTTT.

With regard to this clonotype: One junction end disagrees with the germline gene, perhaps due to a read error. This chain links TRBV6-6 with TRBJ2-1; a weak D match, TRBD2 (7 bases). The CDR3 is 16 amino acids. CDR1 is MNHNY and CDR2 is SVGAGI in the germline V gene (reference sequence). CDR3 amino acids: CASSYPGGRRGSQQFF. The CDR3 nucleotides read TGTGCCAGTAGTTACCCGGGGGGCAGGCGGGGGAGCCAGCAGTTCTTC.